What follows are 12 T cell receptor beta chains derived from one specimen sequenced in a study of cytomegalovirus exposure and HLA in healthy donors. 13 Jbeta primers and 60 Vbeta primers were used for the PCR. Assay: immunoSEQ multiplex PCR; the TCRdb copy retains only in-frame clones and omits some. Seen here are about 140,000 clones, around 70% observed once, and the top ten hold about 1.5%. Sequences were obtained from PBMCs. The receptors come from a woman aged 25 to 45 in good health and CMV-seronegative.

This chain joins TRBV28 and TRBJ2-7, with 7 bases matching TRBD1. The CDR3 covers 15 residues. J was trimmed by 0 bases and V by 6 bases; bases with no gene match: 8. The germline V gene encodes CDR1 MDHEN and CDR2 SYDVKM. Written as DNA, the CDR3 is TGTGCCAGCAGCTCAGCCGGGACAGACTCCTACGAGCAGTACGTC. Translating gives CASSSAGTDSYEQYV.

The chain employs TRBV5-8 and TRBJ1-1; D uncertain. The CDR3 is made up of 14 amino acids. Trimming pared 4 bases from V and 1 base from J, leaving 11 bases between. Germline CDR1 is SGHTS and CDR2 is YDEGEE. The CDR3 sequence: CASSLTPANTEAFF. CDR3 sequence (DNA): TGTGCCAGCAGCCTGACTCCAGCGAACACTGAAGCTTTCTTT.

The chain uses TRBV7-6 and TRBJ1-6, with D hard to call. Trimming took 2 bases from V and 8 from J, leaving 7 bases between them. The CDR3 has 13 residues. Looked up from germline, CDR1 is SGHVS and CDR2 is FNYEAQ. CDR3 sequence (DNA): TGTGCCAGCAGCTTAAGGCAGGATTCACCCCTCCACTTT. The encoded protein is CASSLRQDSPLHF.

V usage is TRBV6-4 and J usage is TRBJ2-3; the match to TRBD1 covers 7 bases. Trimming removed 4 bases from V and 4 bases from J; junction bases left unmatched: 5. Germline CDR1 reads MRHNA; CDR2 reads SNTAGT. There are 14 residues in the CDR3. The CDR3 loop is CASSATGAPDTQYF. The CDR3, as DNA: TGTGCCAGCAGTGCCACAGGGGCGCCAGATACGCAGTATTTT.

The J gene is TRBJ2-7, the V gene TRBV18; a weak D match, TRBD1 (5 bases). Germline loops: CDR1 KGHSH, CDR2 LQKENI. The V and J ends lost 4 bases and 7 bases respectively, with 17 bases between them. The CDR3 covers 14 residues. This CDR3 reads CASSQQVPLGEQYF. The CDR3, as DNA: TGTGCCAGCTCACAACAGGTCCCTCTGGGAGAGCAGTACTTC.

J is TRBJ2-7 and V is TRBV5-1; 14 bases are shared with TRBD2. J gave up 7 bases and V 5 bases, and 8 bases lay outside the gene matches. From germline, CDR1 is SGHRS and CDR2 YFSETQ. The CDR3 loop spans 15 amino acids. CDR3 protein: CASRPGTSGSGEQYF. In DNA, the CDR3 is TGCGCCAGCAGGCCCGGGACTAGCGGGAGCGGGGAGCAGTACTTC. Using reference TRBV5-1 and TRBJ2-7 for the parts outside the CDR3, the full variable domain is KAGVTQTPRYLIKTRGQQVTLSCSPISGHRSVSWYQQTPGQGLQFLFEYFSETQRNKGNFPGRFSGRQFSNSRSEMNVSTLELGDSALYLCASRPGTSGSGEQYFGPGTRLTVT.

The chain combines TRBV18 with TRBJ2-7, with D tentatively TRBD2 (6 bases). The CDR3 is 16 amino acids. Germline V CDR1 and CDR2: KGHSH, LQKENI. Trimming cost V 2 bases and J 4 bases, with 18 bases left between them. CDR3 nucleotide sequence: TGTGCCAGCTCACCAAACGGGAGCCCCGCGAGGTACGAGCAGTACGTC. Protein product: CASSPNGSPARYEQYV.

The chain couples TRBV28 to TRBJ2-7, with D possibly matching TRBD2 (5 bases). V was pared by 3 bases and J by 5 bases, with 5 bases between. The CDR3 runs 11 residues. Germline CDR1 MDHEN, CDR2 SYDVKM. In nucleotides, the CDR3 is TGTGCCAGCAGTTTGGGAGACGAGCAGTACGTC. Translation gives CASSLGDEQYV.

This clone turned up a few times. The chain recombines TRBV5-4 with TRBJ1-6; 8 positions match TRBD1. The CDR3 runs 14 residues. Unmatched junction bases numbered 3, after V lost 5 bases and J lost 5 bases. Germline V gene data show CDR1 as SGHNT and CDR2 as YYREEE (reference sequence). This CDR3 is CASRGTGDNSPLHF. In DNA, the CDR3 is TGTGCCAGCAGGGGGACAGGAGATAATTCACCCCTCCACTTT.

The CDR3 DNA reads as TGTGCCAGCAGTTCAGGCAACTATGGCTACACCTTC. Translated: CASSSGNYGYTF. J is TRBJ1-2 and V is TRBV6-5; D is undetermined. Germline V gene data show CDR1 as MNHEY and CDR2 as SVGAGI. The V and J ends lost 4 bases and 2 bases respectively, with 5 bases between them. The CDR3 has 12 amino acids.

CDR3: CASSFGLAGVREQFF. The CDR3 region has the DNA TGTGCCAGCAGCTTCGGACTAGCGGGAGTTCGTGAGCAGTTCTTC. The chain recombines TRBV7-9 with TRBJ2-1; 13 positions agree with TRBD2. V lost 3 bases to trimming and J lost 9 bases; unmatched junction nucleotides: 5. Germline CDR1 reads SEHNR; CDR2 reads FQNEAQ (reference sequence). The CDR3 has 15 residues.

The V gene is TRBV28, the J gene TRBJ2-7, with D possibly TRBD1 on 5 matching bases. Deletions cut 8 bases from V and 3 bases from J, with 8 bases between. Germline V gives CDR1 MDHEN, CDR2 SYDVKM. The CDR3 loop spans 11 amino acids. Written as DNA, the CDR3 is TGTGCCAGCGGTAGGGGCTACGAGCAGTACTTC. Translated, it gives CASGRGYEQYF. Looking up the rest from reference TRBV28 and TRBJ2-7 gives the full variable domain: DVKVTQSSRYLVKRTGEKVFLECVQDMDHENMFWYRQDPGLGLRLIYFSYDVKMKEKGDIPEGYSVSREKKERFSLILESASTNQTSMYLCASGRGYEQYFGPGTRLTVT.